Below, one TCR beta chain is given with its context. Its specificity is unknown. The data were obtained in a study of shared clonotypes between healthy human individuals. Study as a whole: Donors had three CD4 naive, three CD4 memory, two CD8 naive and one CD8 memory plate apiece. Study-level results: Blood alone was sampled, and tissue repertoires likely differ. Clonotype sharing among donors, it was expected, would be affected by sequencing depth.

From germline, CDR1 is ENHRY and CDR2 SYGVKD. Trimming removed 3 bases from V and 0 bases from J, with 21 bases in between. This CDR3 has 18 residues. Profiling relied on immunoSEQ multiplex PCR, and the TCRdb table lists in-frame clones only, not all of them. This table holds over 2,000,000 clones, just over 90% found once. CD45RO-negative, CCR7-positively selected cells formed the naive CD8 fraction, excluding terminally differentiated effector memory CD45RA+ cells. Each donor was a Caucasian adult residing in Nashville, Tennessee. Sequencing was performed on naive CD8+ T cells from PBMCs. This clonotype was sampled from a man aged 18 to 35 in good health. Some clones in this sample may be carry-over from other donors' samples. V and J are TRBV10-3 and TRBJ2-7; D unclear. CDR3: CAISDKPSLGSSSYEQYF. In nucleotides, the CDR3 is TGTGCCATCAGTGACAAACCCTCCTTAGGCAGTAGCTCCTACGAGCAGTACTTC.